One TCR beta chain is described in this entry. Its antigen specificity is not known. No base qualities exist here, and no much larger clone lies one base off it. TCRbeta CDR3 regions were amplified from genomic DNA by means of the immunoSEQ Assay, a bias-controlled multiplex PCR. Per the authors' processing: The number of nucleated cells in each sample was estimated by amplification of reference gene primers within the assay. To quantify the absolute abundance of each unique TCRbeta CDR3 rearrangement, sequence reads were collapsed and filtered. For each sample, productive Simpson clonality was calculated as the square root of Simpson's diversity index across productive rearrangements. TCRdb re-hosts the immuneACCESS table, in-frame sequences only. Its copies lack some clones; in the studies checked, an unresolved V gene accounts for under half of them, and the cause for the rest is not known. The DNA gave D and trimming, while V, J and clone size come from that table. Recorded for this sample are nearly 95,000 clones; almost 90% of them occurred a single time. The ten most abundant clones make up roughly 1.5% of the sample.

The collaborating institutions used their own protocols to collect whole blood in K2EDTA tubes. For TCRbeta analysis, collaborators shipped samples as frozen whole blood, isolated PBMCs, or DNA extracted from either of those sample types. These data belong to a study of blood T cell repertoires in COVID-19 (dated by TCRdb to 2018 to 2020). Turning to the overall study: Samples covering the acute and convalescent phases of COVID-19 were provided by collaborators in the United States, Italy and Spain. The material from the prospective study consisted of cDNA or gDNA derived from T cells, B-cell-depleted T cells, or PBMCs. The dataset comprised deeply sampled blood TCRbeta repertoires from subjects exposed to, actively infected with, or recovered from COVID-19. A freely available public database, intended as a resource for researchers studying the immune response to SARS-CoV-2, is where the repertoires were released. Samples were obtained from the ongoing ImmuneRACE study (first 160 participants) and from over a thousand subjects provided by 6 global collaborators. Nearly every sample came with metadata listing a de-identified subject ID, COVID-19 status, age in years and sex. Where available, HLA class I and class II types were taken from metadata supplied by the sample provider and were not determined by assay-based typing.

Taken from cysteine to phenylalanine, the CDR3 has 14 residues. The entry retains the CDR3 DNA only, 42 bases that are in frame from base 1. V is reduced by 0 bases and J by 5 bases, leaving a spacing of 12 bases between them. In the germline V gene, CDR1 corresponds to SQVTM and CDR2 to ANQGSEA. What the research found in general, with its limitations: Clinical and demographic metadata were provided uncurated, with the amount varying by source and participant.

This chain is built from TRBV29-1 and TRBJ2-3, with an unclear D gene assignment. This clonotype was obtained from a human donor with active COVID-19. The donor label of this sample is uncertain. Input material: peripheral blood. The DNA reads TGCAGCGTTGAAGATCGCGGCCCTGGAGATACGCAGTATTTT. Translated, this is CSVEDRGPGDTQYF.